A single sample gave rise to the 24 T cell receptor beta chains below, sequenced in a study of HIV-infected patients and healthy controls. Alpha and beta constant-region primers primed reverse transcription of around 500 ng RNA. Using multiplexing indices, alpha and beta chain libraries were generated apart by chain-specific third strand synthesis. One entry per CDR3 protein results from TCRdb running MiXCR on the 5' RACE reads. The sample shows tens of thousands of distinct CDR3 sequences, 8.5% to 9% of them seen only once. Whole blood was used without fractionation, so all unsorted peripheral T cells were included. The sequencing sample was made of blood. Receptors originate from an adult in good health.

At least ten counts were recorded for this clonotype. The chain recombines TRBV4-3 with TRBJ2-5; 8 nucleotides agree with TRBD1. This CDR3 contains 16 residues. The J segment lost 1 base and the V segment lost 0 bases, leaving 4 bases of the junction unmatched. Per the germline V gene, CDR1 is LGHNA and CDR2 is YSLEER. CDR3 loop: CASSQDRTGIQETQYF. The DNA of the CDR3 is TGCGCCAGCAGCCAAGATCGGACAGGGATCCAAGAGACCCAGTACTTC.

There are many counts of this clonotype. The chain couples TRBV7-2 to TRBJ2-1; D is ambiguous. The germline V gene has CDR1 SGHTA and CDR2 FQGNSA. This CDR3 contains 13 residues. V was shortened by 4 bases and J by 9 bases, with 13 bases between the two germline ends. CDR3: CASSSSLTFEQFF. The CDR3, as DNA: TGTGCCAGCAGCTCGTCCCTTACTTTTGAGCAGTTCTTC.

This clonotype occurred a few times. This chain joins TRBV2 and TRBJ1-1; possible D gene TRBD1, 6 bases. The germline V and J ends were trimmed by 7 bases and 1 base, with 16 bases remaining between them. Germline CDR1 SNHLY, CDR2 FYNNEI. The length of the CDR3 is 15 residues. The CDR3 nucleotides are TGTGCCAGCACACAGGGCAGAATTAGGAACACTGAAGCTTTCTTT. Translating it yields CASTQGRIRNTEAFF. Filled out from reference TRBV2 and TRBJ1-1, the complete variable domain reads EPEVTQTPSHQVTQMGQEVILRCVPISNHLYFYWYRQILGQKVEFLVSFYNNEISEKSEIFDDQFSVERPDGSNFTLKIRSTKLEDSAMYFCASTQGRIRNTEAFFGQGTRLTVV.

This clonotype was observed at least ten times. The chain carries TRBV6-1 and TRBJ2-3; D may be TRBD1 (5 bases). CDR1 is MNHNS and CDR2 is SASEGT in the germline V gene. V lost 3 bases, J lost 1 base, and 14 bases lay in between. This CDR3 contains 16 residues. The CDR3 loop reads CASSDIGAHGTDTQYF. CDR3 nucleotides: TGTGCCAGCAGTGATATAGGGGCCCATGGCACAGATACGCAGTATTTT.

This clonotype occurred a few times. The chain carries TRBV19 and TRBJ2-3, with D perhaps TRBD2 (6 bases). The CDR3 spans 15 residues. V lost 10 bases, J lost 5 bases, and 22 bases lay in between. The germline CDR1 and CDR2 sequences are LNHDA and SQIVND (reference sequence). The CDR3 DNA follows: TGTGCCACCAAACCGGGCGGCGGGGTTGGAGATACGCAGTATTTT. Translation gives CATKPGGGVGDTQYF.

V is TRBV2 and J is TRBJ1-5, with D perhaps TRBD1 (5 bases). CDR1 is SNHLY and CDR2 is FYNNEI in the germline V gene. This CDR3 is 15 amino acids long. Between the trimmed V and J ends, which lost 5 bases and 3 bases, there was a span of 14 bases. The CDR3 DNA reads TGTGCCAGCAGTCCCGGGACGGGGCCCAATCAGCCCCAGCATTTT. It translates to CASSPGTGPNQPQHF.

V and J are TRBV7-2 and TRBJ1-5, with D possibly matching TRBD1 (5 bases). V gave up 4 bases and J gave up 2 bases, with 15 bases separating them. This CDR3 region has 16 residues. Germline V CDR1 and CDR2: SGHTA, FQGNSA. CDR3 region: CASSWAGLGGNQPQHF. The CDR3 DNA reads as TGTGCCAGCAGCTGGGCGGGACTCGGGGGCAATCAGCCCCAGCATTTT.

This clonotype has just a few counts. V usage is TRBV12-3 or TRBV12-4 and J usage is TRBJ1-4; 9 bases map to TRBD1. This CDR3 spans 16 amino acids. V shed 6 bases and J 5 bases; nucleotides not matched to a gene: 10. The chain's CDR3 is CASRLSPGTGNEKLFF. Here the CDR3 DNA reads TGTGCCAGCAGGCTAAGCCCCGGGACAGGGAATGAAAAACTGTTTTTT.

Ten or more counts support this clonotype. The rearrangement joins TRBV7-2 to TRBJ2-5; D is undetermined. Germline V lookup: CDR1 SGHTA, CDR2 FQGNSA. V dropped 3 bases and J dropped 5 bases, with 10 bases sitting between them. The CDR3 has 13 residues. CDR3 residues: CASSLVPRETQYF. The CDR3 DNA reads as TGTGCCAGCAGCTTGGTGCCGCGCGAGACCCAGTACTTC.

As regards this clonotype: The CDR3 does not close with the conserved phenylalanine or tryptophan, likely indicating a read error. V and J are TRBV7-9 and TRBJ1-5; D gene uncertain. The V end was cut by 6 bases, the J end by 9 bases, with 15 bases between. Germline V gives CDR1 SEHNR, CDR2 FQNEAQ (reference sequence). The CDR3 runs 13 residues. The CDR3 DNA reads TGTGCCAGCAGGGAGTCGGGGAGTGGGCCCCAGCATTGT. This translates into CASRESGSGPQHC.

This clonotype occurred many times. The J gene is TRBJ2-1, the V gene TRBV7-2; D not certain. CDR1 is SGHTA, CDR2 FQGNSA, per germline. This CDR3 contains 15 residues. V was clipped by 2 bases and J by 0 bases, with 8 bases between them. CDR3 residues: CASSLRDNSYNEQFF. For the CDR3, the DNA is TGTGCCAGCAGCTTACGAGACAACTCCTACAATGAGCAGTTCTTC.

This clonotype was recorded many times. The rearrangement links TRBV5-4 to TRBJ2-3, with a weak D call TRBD2 (6 bases). The CDR3 has 14 amino acids. Per the germline V gene, CDR1 is SGHNT and CDR2 is YYREEE (reference sequence). V lost 1 base, J lost 1 base, and 7 bases lay in between. For the CDR3, the DNA is TGTGCCAGCAGCTTGTCGGGGGGCACAGATACGCAGTATTTT. Its protein is CASSLSGGTDTQYF.

At least ten counts were recorded for this clonotype. This chain joins TRBV20-1 and TRBJ1-3, with D perhaps matching TRBD1 (5 bases). V lost 7 bases, J lost 0 bases, and 13 bases lay in between. In germline, CDR1 is DFQATT, CDR2 SNEGSKA (reference sequence). The CDR3 is made up of 14 amino acids. The CDR3 region has the DNA TGCAGTGTAGGCGGGGACCGCTCTGGAAACACCATATATTTT. Translated, it gives CSVGGDRSGNTIYF.

The sample holds many counts of this clonotype. V and J are TRBV7-8 and TRBJ2-7, with TRBD1 matching over 8 bases. Trimming took 1 base from V and 3 from J; bases not matched to a gene: 2. The germline V gene has CDR1 SGHVS and CDR2 FQNEAQ. This CDR3 comprises 14 residues. The DNA of the CDR3 is TGTGCCAGCAGCTTAGGCGACAGGGGCTACGAGCAGTACTTC. It is translated as CASSLGDRGYEQYF.

The J gene is TRBJ2-3, the V gene TRBV7-9; D gene unclear. Germline assignment: CDR1 SEHNR and CDR2 FQNEAQ (reference sequence). Trimming stripped 5 bases from V and 1 base from J, with 10 bases between. The CDR3 totals 14 residues. For the CDR3, the DNA is TGTGCCAGCAGCCAGATCTCTCGCACAGATACGCAGTATTTT. Translating gives CASSQISRTDTQYF.

In DNA form, the CDR3 reads TGCAGTGCCTACGGCACTGGCGGGGGGGCCGGGGAGACCCAGTACTTC. Its translation: CSAYGTGGGAGETQYF. This chain connects TRBV20-1 to TRBJ2-5; 9 bases are a match to TRBD2. The CDR3 has 16 residues. From germline, CDR1 is DFQATT and CDR2 SNEGSKA (reference sequence). Trimming took 6 bases from V and 5 from J; bases not matched to a gene: 16.

This clonotype appeared many times. The chain is built from TRBV5-4 and TRBJ1-4, with a possible D match to TRBD1 (5 bases). V lost 7 bases and J 8 bases, leaving 12 bases between the germline ends. Germline CDR1 is SGHNT and CDR2 is YYREEE (reference sequence). The CDR3 runs 12 residues. Here the CDR3 DNA reads TGTGCCAGCTCGGTGGAGGGGGAAAAACTGTTTTTT. The encoded protein is CASSVEGEKLFF.

The chain links TRBV5-6 to TRBJ2-3, with 12 nucleotides matching TRBD2. This CDR3 has 17 amino acids. Germline V gene data show CDR1 as SGHDT and CDR2 as YYEEEE. The ends lost 1 base at V and 4 bases at J; junction bases unmatched: 7. CDR3 nucleotide sequence: TGTGCCAGCAGCTTGCTAGCGGGGGGGCCTGTATCAGATACGCAGTATTTT. Its protein is CASSLLAGGPVSDTQYF.

The table lists this clonotype with many counts. This chain links TRBV10-3 with TRBJ1-1; maybe TRBD1 (5 bases). This CDR3 has 13 amino acids. Trimming cost V 10 bases and J 2 bases, with 14 bases left between them. Germline V CDR1 and CDR2: ENHRY, SYGVKD. Here the CDR3 DNA reads TGTGCCACAGAGGGACGCAATAACACTGAAGCTTTCTTT. Translated, it gives CATEGRNNTEAFF.

This clonotype was detected ten times or more. V is TRBV5-6 and J is TRBJ2-3; D is possibly TRBD2 (6 bases). CDR3 length: 14 residues. Germline V gene data show CDR1 as SGHDT and CDR2 as YYEEEE. Trimming took 6 bases from V and 1 from J, leaving 12 bases between them. CDR3 protein: CASTPGGRTDTQYF. The CDR3 DNA is TGTGCCAGCACCCCCGGGGGTCGCACAGATACGCAGTATTTT.

This clonotype was counted many times. The chain carries TRBV14 and TRBJ1-2; 8 bases line up with TRBD1. Looked up from germline, CDR1 is SGHDN and CDR2 is FVKESK. The CDR3 consists of 17 residues. The V gene end was trimmed by 0 bases and the J gene end by 8 bases; junction bases not matched to a gene: 14. CDR3 nucleotides: TGTGCCAGCAGCCAAGAACGGACAGGGAACCCCGTAGCGGGCTACACCTTC. Amino acids: CASSQERTGNPVAGYTF.

This chain joins TRBV6-2 or TRBV6-3 and TRBJ2-1; D not certain. CDR1 is MNHEY and CDR2 is SVGEGT in the germline V gene. Deletions cut 7 bases from V and 0 bases from J, with 1 base between. CDR3 length: 11 residues. CDR3 protein: CASTSYNEQFF. CDR3 nucleotides: TGTGCCAGCACCTCCTACAATGAGCAGTTCTTC.

In this sample, this clonotype turned up many times. The V and J genes are TRBV7-9 and TRBJ1-5; 8 bases agree with TRBD1. Germline values: CDR1 SEHNR, CDR2 FQNEAQ (reference sequence). This CDR3 region has 15 residues. The ends lost 2 bases at V and 6 bases at J; junction bases unmatched: 6. CDR3 region: CASSLSTGDGQPQHF. In DNA form, the CDR3 reads TGTGCCAGCAGCTTATCGACAGGGGACGGTCAGCCCCAGCATTTT.

This clonotype came up many times. The chain carries TRBV18 and TRBJ1-1; D not certain. Germline-derived CDR1 and CDR2 are KGHSH and LQKENI. This CDR3 is 13 amino acids long. V lost 6 bases and J lost 7, with 15 bases in between. The CDR3 coding sequence is TGTGCCAGCTCGCCGCCAACCCTGGGTGAAGCTTTCTTT. It is translated as CASSPPTLGEAFF.